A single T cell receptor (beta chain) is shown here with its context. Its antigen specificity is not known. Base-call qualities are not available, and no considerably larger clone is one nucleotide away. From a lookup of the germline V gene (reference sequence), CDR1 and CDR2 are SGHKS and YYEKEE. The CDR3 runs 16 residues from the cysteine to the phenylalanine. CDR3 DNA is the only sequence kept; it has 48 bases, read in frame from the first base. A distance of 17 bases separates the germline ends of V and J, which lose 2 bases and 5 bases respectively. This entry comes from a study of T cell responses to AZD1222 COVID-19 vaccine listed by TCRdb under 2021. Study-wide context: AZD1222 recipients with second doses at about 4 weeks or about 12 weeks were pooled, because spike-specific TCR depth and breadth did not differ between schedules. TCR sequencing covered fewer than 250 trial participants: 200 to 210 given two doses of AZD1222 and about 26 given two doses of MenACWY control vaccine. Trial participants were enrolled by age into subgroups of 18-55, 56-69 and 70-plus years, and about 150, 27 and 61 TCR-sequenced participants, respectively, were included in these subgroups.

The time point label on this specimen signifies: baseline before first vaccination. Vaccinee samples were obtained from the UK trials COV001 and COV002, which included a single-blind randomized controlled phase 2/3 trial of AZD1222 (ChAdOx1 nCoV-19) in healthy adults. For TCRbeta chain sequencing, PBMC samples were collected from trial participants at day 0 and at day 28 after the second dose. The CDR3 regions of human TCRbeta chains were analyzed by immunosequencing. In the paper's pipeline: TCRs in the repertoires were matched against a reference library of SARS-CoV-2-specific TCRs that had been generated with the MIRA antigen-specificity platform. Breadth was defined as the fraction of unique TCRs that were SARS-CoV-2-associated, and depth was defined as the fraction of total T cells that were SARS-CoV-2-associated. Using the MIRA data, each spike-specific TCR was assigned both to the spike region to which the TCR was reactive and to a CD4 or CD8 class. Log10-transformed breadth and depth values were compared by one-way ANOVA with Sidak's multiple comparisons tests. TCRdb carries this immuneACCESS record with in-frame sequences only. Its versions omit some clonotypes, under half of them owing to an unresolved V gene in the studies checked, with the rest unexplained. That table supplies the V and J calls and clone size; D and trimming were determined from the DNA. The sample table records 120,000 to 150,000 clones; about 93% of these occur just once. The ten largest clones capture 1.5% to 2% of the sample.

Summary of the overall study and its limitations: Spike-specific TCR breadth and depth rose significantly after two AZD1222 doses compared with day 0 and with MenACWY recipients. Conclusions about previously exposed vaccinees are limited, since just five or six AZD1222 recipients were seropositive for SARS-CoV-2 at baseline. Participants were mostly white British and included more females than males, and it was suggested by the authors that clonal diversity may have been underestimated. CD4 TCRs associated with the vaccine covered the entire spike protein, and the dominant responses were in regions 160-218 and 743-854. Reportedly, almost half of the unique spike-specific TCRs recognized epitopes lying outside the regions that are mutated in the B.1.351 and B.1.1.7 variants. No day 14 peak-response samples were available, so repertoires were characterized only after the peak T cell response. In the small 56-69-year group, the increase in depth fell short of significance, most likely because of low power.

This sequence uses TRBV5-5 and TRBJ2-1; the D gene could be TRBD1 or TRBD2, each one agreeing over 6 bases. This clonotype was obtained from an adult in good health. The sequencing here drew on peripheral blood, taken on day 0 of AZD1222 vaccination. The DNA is TGTGCCAGCAGCTTCCCAAAGGGGGGCTCTGACAATGAGCAGTTCTTC. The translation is CASSFPKGGSDNEQFF.